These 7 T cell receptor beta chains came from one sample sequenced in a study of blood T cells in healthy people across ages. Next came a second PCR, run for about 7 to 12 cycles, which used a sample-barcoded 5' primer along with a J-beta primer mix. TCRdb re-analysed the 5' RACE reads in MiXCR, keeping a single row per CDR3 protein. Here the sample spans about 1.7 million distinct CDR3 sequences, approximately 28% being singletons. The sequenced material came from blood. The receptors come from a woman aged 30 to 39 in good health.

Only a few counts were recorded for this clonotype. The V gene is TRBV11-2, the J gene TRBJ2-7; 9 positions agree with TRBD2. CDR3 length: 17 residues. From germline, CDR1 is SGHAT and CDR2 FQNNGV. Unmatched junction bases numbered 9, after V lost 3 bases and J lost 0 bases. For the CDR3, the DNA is TGTGCCAGCAGCTTCCATAGGCTAGCGGGGACCTCCTACGAGCAGTACTTC. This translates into CASSFHRLAGTSYEQYF.

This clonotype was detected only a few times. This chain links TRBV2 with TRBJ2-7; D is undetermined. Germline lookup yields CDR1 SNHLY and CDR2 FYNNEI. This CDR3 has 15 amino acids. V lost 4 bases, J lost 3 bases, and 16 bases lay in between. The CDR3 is CASSGDFGRSYEQYF. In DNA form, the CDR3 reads TGTGCCAGCAGTGGAGATTTCGGACGGAGCTACGAGCAGTACTTC.

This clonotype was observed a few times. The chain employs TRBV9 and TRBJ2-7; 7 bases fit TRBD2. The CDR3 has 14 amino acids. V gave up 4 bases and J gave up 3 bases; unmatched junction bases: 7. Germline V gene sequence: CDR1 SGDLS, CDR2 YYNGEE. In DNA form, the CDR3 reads TGTGCCAGCAGCCCTACTAGCGAGAACTACGAGCAGTACTTC. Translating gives CASSPTSENYEQYF.

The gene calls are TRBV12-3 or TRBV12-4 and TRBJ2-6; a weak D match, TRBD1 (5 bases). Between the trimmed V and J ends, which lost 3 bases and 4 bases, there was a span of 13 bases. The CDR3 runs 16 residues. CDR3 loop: CASSLWGSGGANVLTF. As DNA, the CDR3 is TGTGCCAGCAGTTTGTGGGGCTCAGGGGGGGCCAACGTCCTGACTTTC.

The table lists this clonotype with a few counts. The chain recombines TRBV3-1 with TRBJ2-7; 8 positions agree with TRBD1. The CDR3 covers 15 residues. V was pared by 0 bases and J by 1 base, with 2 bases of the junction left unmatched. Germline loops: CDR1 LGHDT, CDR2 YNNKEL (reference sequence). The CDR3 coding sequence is TGTGCCAGCAGCCAAGATGGACAGGGTTCCTACGAGCAGTACTTC. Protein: CASSQDGQGSYEQYF.

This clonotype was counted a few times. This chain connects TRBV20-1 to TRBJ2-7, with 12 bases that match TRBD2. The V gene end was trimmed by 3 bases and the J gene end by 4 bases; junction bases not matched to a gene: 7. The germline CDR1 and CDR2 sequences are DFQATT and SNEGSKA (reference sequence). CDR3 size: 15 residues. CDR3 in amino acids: CSASRGLAGLYEQYF. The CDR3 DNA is TGCAGTGCTAGTCGTGGACTAGCGGGATTATACGAGCAGTACTTC.

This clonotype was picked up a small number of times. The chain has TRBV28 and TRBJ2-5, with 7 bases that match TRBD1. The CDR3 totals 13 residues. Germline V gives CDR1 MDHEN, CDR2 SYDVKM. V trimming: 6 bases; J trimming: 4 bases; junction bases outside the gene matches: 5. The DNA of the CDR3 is TGTGCCAGCAGCGGACAGGTAGGAGAGACCCAGTACTTC. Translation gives CASSGQVGETQYF.